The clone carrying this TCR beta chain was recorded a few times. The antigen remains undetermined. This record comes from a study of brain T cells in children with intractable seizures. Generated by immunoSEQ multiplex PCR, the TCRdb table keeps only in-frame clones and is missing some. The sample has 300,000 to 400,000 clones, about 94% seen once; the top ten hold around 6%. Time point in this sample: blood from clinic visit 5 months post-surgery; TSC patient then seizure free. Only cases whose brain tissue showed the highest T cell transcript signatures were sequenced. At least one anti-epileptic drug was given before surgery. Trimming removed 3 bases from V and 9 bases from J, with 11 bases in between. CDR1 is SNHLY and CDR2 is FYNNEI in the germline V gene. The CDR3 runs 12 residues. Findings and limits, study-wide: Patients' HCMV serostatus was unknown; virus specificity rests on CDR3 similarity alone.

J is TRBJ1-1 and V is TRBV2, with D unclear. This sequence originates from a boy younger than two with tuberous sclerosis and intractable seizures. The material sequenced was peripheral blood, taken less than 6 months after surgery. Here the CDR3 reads CASSDGGVKAFF. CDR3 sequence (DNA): TGTGCCAGCAGTGATGGCGGGGTGAAAGCTTTCTTT. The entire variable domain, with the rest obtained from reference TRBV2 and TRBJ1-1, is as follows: EPEVTQTPSHQVTQMGQEVILRCVPISNHLYFYWYRQILGQKVEFLVSFYNNEISEKSEIFDDQFSVERPDGSNFTLKIRSTKLEDSAMYFCASSDGGVKAFFGQGTRLTVV.